This TCR beta chain appears in the sequencing data of a study of T cell clonotyping in hematopoietic cell transplantation (dated by TCRdb to the early 2020s). The study in broad terms: The study collected some 150 blood samples from 30 to 40 consecutive transplant recipients and their related donors. Recruitment of patients was conducted between September 2015 and early 2017, and follow-up was continued until late 2020 or death. Overall study outcomes, separate from this receptor: Broader TCR repertoire diversity after transplant was predicted by Inverse Simpson Index values from donors and from recipients before transplant. The sample size was limited, and CD4 and CD8 repertoire contributions could not be separated because cells were not sorted. Only a small fraction of recipient repertoires overlapped donor repertoires, with over 95% appearing de novo at the given depth. Recipient TCR diversity fell after transplant, with pathologically expanded clonotypes rising progressively from day 30 to day 180.

The germline ends are 20 bases apart after V is trimmed by 6 bases and J by 5 bases. The CDR3 starts with the cysteine, ends with the phenylalanine, and has 15 residues. This entry keeps only the CDR3 DNA: 45 bases, framed from base 1. CDR1 SGHAT and CDR2 FQNNGV are derived from the germline V gene. To note about this clone: The specificity of this receptor is unknown. It has no much larger one-base neighbor in the sample; base qualities were not kept.

The immunoSEQ assay, a bias-controlled multiplex PCR using V- and J-specific primers, was used to amplify TCR beta CDR3 regions from genomic DNA. In a second PCR step, a proprietary barcode and Illumina adapter sequences were attached to the CDR3 amplicons. CDR3 libraries were sequenced on an Illumina MiSeq instrument. On the study's bioinformatics: Export and quality control were done with immunoSEQ Analyzer 3.0, while downstream analyses used R Bioconductor and Immunarch. Only productive rearrangements within the normalized downsampled data set were used in the calculation of repertoire metrics. Clonotypes larger than 5 templates in the normalized cohort were defined as pathologically expanded. Repertoire diversity was measured with the Inverse Simpson Index. To capture all clonotypes, CMV-specificity analyses were performed on the non-normalized data set. The source is immuneACCESS, and TCRdb retained only in-frame sequences with V and J called. Part of the clones is not carried over; for the studies checked, unresolved V genes explain less than half of this, and the remainder is unexplained. The D gene and trimming were derived from the DNA, and the V and J assignments and clone size from that table. A total of 55,000 to 70,000 clones appear in this sample, approximately 94% of them only once. The top ten clones comprise 1.5% to 2% of the sample.

For TCR beta sequencing, blood samples came from the related transplant donors. Using Nuclei Lysis Solution, genomic DNA was extracted from unfractionated peripheral blood mononuclear cells that were either fresh or cryopreserved. The clonotype comes from a man aged 45-65 years in good health. Some clones in this sample may be carry-over from other donors' samples. This sequence uses TRBV11-2 and TRBJ2-7, and the D gene may be TRBD1, 6 bases matching. Material for sequencing was peripheral blood mononuclear cells. The nucleotide sequence is given as TGTGCCAGCAGGACCCAGGTGTTGGGGGCGGACGAGCAGTACTTC. Its protein reads: CASRTQVLGADEQYF.